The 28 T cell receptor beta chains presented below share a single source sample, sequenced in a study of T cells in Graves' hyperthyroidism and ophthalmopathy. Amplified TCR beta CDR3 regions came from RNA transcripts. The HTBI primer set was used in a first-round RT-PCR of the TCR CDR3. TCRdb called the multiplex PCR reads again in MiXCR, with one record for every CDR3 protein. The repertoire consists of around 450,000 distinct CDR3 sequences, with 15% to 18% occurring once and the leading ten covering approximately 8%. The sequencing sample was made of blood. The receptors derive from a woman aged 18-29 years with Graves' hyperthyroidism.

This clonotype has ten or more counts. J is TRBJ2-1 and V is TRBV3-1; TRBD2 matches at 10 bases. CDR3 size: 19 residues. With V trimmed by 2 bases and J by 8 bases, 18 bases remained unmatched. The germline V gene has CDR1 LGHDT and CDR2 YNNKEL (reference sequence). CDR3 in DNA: TGTGCCAGCAGCCAATCGACCTGGGGCCCACTAGCGGGGAAGGATGAGCAGTTCTTC. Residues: CASSQSTWGPLAGKDEQFF.

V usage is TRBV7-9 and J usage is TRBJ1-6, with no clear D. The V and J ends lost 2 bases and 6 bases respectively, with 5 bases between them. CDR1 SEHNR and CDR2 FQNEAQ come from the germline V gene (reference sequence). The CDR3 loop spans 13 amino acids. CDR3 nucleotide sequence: TGTGCCAGCAGCTTACTTACTAATTCACCCCTCCACTTT. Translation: CASSLLTNSPLHF.

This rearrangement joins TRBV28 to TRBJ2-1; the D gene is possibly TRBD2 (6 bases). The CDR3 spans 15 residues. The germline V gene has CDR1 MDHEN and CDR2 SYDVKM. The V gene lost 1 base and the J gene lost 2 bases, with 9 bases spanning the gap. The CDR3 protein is CASSLFGEAYNEQFF. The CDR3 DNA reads TGTGCCAGCAGTTTATTCGGGGAGGCCTACAATGAGCAGTTCTTC.

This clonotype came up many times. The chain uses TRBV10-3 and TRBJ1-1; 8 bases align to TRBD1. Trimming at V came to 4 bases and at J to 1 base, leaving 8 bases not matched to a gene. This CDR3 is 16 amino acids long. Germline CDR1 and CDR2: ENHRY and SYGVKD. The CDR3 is CAISVRDGTGNTEAFF. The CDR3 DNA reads TGTGCCATCAGTGTCAGGGACGGGACAGGGAACACTGAAGCTTTCTTT.

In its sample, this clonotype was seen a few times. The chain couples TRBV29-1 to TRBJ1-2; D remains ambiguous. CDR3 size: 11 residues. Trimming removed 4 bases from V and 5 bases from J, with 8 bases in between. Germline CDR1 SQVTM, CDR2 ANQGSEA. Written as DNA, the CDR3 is TGCAGCGTTGTTGAGGGTTATGGCTACACCTTC. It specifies CSVVEGYGYTF.

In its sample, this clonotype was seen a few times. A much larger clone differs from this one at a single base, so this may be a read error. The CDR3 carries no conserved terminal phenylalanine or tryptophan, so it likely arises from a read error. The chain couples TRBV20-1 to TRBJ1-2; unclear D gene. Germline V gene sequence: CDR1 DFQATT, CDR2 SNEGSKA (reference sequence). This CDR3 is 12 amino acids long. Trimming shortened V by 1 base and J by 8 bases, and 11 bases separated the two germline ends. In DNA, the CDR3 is TGCAGTGCTAGAGGTCCCCCCACGGGCTACACCCTC. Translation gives CSARGPPTGYTL.

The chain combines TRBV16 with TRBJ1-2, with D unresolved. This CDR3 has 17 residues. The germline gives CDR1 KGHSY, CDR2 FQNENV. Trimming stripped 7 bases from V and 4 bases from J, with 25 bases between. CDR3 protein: CASTSSTSQLRGYGYTF. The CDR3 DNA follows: TGTGCCAGCACCTCATCCACATCCCAGCTTCGCGGCTATGGCTACACCTTC.

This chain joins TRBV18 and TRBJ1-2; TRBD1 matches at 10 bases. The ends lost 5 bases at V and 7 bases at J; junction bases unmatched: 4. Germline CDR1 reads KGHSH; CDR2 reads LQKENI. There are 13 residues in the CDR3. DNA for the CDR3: TGTGCCAGCTCAGGACAGGGGGAGGCTGGCTACACCTTC. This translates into CASSGQGEAGYTF. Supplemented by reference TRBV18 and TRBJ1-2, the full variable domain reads NAGVMQNPRHLVRRRGQEARLRCSPMKGHSHVYWYRQLPEEGLKFMVYLQKENIIDESGMPKERFSAEFPKEGPSILRIQQVVRGDSAAYFCASSGQGEAGYTFGSGTRLTVV.

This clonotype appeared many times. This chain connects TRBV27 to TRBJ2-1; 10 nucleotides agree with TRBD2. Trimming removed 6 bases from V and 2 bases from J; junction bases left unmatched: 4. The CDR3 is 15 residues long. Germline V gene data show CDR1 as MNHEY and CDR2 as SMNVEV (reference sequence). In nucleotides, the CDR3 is TGTGCCAGCAGAGGACTAGCGGCCGCCTACAATGAGCAGTTCTTC. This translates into CASRGLAAAYNEQFF.

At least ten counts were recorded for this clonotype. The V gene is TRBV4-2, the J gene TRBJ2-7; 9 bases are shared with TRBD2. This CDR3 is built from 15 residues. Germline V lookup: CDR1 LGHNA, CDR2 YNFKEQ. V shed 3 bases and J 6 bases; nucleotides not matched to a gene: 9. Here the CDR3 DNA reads TGTGCCAGCAGCCAGAGTAGCGGGAGTCTCTTCGAGCAGTACTTC. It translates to CASSQSSGSLFEQYF.

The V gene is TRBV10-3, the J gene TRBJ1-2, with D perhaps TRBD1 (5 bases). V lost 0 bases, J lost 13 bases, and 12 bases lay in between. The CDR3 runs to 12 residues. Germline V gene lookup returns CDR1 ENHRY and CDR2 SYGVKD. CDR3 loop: CAISESGTSCTF. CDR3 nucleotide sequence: TGTGCCATCAGTGAGTCCGGGACCTCTTGCACCTTC.

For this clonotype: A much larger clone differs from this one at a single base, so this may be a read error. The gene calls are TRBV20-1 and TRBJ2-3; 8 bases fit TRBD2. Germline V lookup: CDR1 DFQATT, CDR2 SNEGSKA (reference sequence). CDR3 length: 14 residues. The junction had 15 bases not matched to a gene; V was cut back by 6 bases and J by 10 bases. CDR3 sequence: CSASLAPAGGAQYF. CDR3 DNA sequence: TGCAGTGCGTCCCTAGCTCCCGCGGGGGGCGCGCAGTATTTT.

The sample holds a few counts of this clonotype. CDR3 protein: CASSSRTSGSPGGKYNEQFF. The CDR3 region has the DNA TGTGCCAGCAGCTCCAGGACTAGCGGGAGTCCCGGGGGAAAATACAATGAGCAGTTCTTC. V usage is TRBV11-3 and J usage is TRBJ2-1; 13 bases match TRBD2. J gave up 4 bases and V 4 bases, and 16 bases lay outside the gene matches. Germline CDR1 and CDR2: SGHNT and YENEEA. This CDR3 region has 20 residues.

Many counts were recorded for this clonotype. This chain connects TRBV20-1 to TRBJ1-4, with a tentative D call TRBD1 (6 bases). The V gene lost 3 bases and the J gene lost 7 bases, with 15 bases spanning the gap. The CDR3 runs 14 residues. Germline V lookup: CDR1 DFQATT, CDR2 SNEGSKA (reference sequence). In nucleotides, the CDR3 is TGCAGTGCTAGTATGTCAGGGGCGGGTGAAAAACTGTTTTTT. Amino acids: CSASMSGAGEKLFF.

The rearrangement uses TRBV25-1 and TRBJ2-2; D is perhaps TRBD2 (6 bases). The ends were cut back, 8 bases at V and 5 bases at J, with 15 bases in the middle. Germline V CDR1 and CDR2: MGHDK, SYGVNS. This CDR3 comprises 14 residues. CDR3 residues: CASAPTSWTGELFF. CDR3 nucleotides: TGTGCCAGCGCACCTACTAGCTGGACCGGGGAGCTGTTTTTT.

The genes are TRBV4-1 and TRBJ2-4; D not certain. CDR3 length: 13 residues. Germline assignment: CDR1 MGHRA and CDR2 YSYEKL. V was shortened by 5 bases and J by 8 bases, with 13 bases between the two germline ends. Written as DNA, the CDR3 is TGCGCCAGCAGCGAAGTTGGGGTTTACATTCAGTACTTC. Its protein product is CASSEVGVYIQYF.

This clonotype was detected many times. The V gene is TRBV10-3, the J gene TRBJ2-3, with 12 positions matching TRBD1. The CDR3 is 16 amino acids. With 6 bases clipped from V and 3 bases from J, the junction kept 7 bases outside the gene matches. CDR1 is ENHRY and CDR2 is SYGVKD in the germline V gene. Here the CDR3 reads CAISGEGQGATDTQYF. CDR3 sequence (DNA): TGTGCCATCAGCGGGGAGGGACAGGGGGCGACAGATACGCAGTATTTT.

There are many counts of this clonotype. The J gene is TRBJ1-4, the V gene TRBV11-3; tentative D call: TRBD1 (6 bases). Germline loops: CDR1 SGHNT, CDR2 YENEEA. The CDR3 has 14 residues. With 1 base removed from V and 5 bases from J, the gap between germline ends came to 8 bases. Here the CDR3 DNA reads TGTGCCAGCAGCTTAGCCGACAGGAATGAAAAACTGTTTTTT. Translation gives CASSLADRNEKLFF. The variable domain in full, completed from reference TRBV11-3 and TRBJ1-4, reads EAGVVQSPRYKIIEKKQPVAFWCNPISGHNTLYWYLQNLGQGPELLIRYENEEAVDDSQLPKDRFSAERLKGVDSTLKIQPAELGDSAVYLCASSLADRNEKLFFGSGTQLSVL.

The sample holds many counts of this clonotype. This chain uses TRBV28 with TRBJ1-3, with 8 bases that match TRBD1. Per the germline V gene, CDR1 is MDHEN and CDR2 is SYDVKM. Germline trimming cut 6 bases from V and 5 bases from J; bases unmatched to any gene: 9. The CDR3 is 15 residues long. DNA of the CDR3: TGTGCCAGCAGCCCAGACAGGGGACAAAGAAACACCATATATTTT. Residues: CASSPDRGQRNTIYF. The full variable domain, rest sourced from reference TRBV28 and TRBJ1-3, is DVKVTQSSRYLVKRTGEKVFLECVQDMDHENMFWYRQDPGLGLRLIYFSYDVKMKEKGDIPEGYSVSREKKERFSLILESASTNQTSMYLCASSPDRGQRNTIYFGEGSWLTVV.

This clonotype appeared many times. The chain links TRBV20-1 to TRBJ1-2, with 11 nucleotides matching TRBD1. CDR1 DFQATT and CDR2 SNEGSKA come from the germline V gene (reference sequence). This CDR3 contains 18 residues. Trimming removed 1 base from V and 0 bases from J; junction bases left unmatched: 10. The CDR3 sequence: CSARGPRDRGEANYGYTF. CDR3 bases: TGCAGTGCTAGAGGCCCCCGGGACAGGGGGGAAGCTAACTATGGCTACACCTTC.

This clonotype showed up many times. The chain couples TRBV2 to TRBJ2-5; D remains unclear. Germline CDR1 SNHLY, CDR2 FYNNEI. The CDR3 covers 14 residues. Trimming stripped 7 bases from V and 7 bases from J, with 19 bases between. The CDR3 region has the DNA TGTGCCAGCATGATCGTAGAGGAGAGGCGGACCCAGTACTTC. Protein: CASMIVEERRTQYF.

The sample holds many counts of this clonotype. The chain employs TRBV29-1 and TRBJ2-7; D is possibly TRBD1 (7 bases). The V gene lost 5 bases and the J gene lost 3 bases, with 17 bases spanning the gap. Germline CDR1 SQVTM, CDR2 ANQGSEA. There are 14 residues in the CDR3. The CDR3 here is CSVPTGNGGYEQYF. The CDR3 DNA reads TGCAGCGTTCCGACAGGGAACGGGGGCTACGAGCAGTACTTC.

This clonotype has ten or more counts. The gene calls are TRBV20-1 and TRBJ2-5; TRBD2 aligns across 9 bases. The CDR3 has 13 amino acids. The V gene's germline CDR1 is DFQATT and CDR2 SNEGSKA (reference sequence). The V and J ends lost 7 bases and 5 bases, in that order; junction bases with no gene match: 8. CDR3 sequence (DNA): TGCAGTGTTTATAGCGGGAGCGGCGAGACCCAGTACTTC. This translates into CSVYSGSGETQYF.

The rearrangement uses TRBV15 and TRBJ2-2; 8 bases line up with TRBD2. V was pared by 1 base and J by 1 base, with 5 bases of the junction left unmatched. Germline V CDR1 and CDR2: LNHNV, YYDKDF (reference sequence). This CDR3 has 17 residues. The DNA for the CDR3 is TGTGCCACCAGCAGAGTCCACCTAGCGGGGAACACCGGGGAGCTGTTTTTT. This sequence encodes CATSRVHLAGNTGELFF.

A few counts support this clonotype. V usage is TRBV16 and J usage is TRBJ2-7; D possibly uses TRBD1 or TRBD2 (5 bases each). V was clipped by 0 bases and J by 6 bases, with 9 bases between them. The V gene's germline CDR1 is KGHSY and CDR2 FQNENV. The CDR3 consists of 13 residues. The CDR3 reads CASSQSGDGEQYF. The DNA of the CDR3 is TGTGCCAGCAGCCAATCGGGGGATGGCGAGCAGTACTTC.

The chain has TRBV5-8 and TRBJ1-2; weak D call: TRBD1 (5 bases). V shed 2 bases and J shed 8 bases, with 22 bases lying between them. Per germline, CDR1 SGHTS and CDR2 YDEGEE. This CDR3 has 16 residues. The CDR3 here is CASSLSGALWAWGYTF. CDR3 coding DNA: TGTGCCAGCAGCTTATCTGGGGCACTCTGGGCGTGGGGCTACACCTTC.

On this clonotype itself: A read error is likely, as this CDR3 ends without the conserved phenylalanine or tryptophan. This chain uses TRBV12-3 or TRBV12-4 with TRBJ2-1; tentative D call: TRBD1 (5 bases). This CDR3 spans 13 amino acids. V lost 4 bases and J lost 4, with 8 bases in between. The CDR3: CASSSQGYNEQFL. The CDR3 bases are TGTGCCAGCAGTTCTCAGGGTTACAATGAGCAGTTCCTC.

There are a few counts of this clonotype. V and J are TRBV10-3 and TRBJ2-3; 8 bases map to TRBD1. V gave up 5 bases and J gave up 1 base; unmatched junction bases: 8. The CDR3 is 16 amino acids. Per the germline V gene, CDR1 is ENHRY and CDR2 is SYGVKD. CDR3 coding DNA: TGTGCCATCAGTCAGGGGGCAGGGGGTCGCACAGATACGCAGTATTTT. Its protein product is CAISQGAGGRTDTQYF.